Below are 15 T cell receptor beta chains sequenced from a single sample in a study of T-cell reconstitution after alpha-beta-depleted transplantation in children. A library of TCRbeta sequences, prepared with unique molecular identifiers, was generated. A single record per CDR3 protein comes from TCRdb applying MiXCR to the PCR reads. The sample holds approximately 120,000 distinct CDR3 sequences, 9.7% seen once. The sample consisted of PBMCs, mostly from graft donor cells, taken 180 days after TCRalphabeta/CD19-depleted stem cell transplant. These receptors were taken from a girl less than two years old who had a stem cell transplant for combined immunodeficiency, so the T cells may come from the graft donor.

The chain recombines TRBV6-1 with TRBJ2-3, with 10 bases matching TRBD2. Trimming cost V 6 bases and J 5 bases; bases outside gene matches: 14. CDR3 length: 17 amino acids. Germline V CDR1 and CDR2: MNHNS, SASEGT. CDR3 in DNA: TGTGCCAGCAGACTCAGGGCTAGCGGGGGCCGGGGAGATACGCAGTATTTT. Its translation is CASRLRASGGRGDTQYF.

V is TRBV7-9 and J is TRBJ2-7; D not certain. CDR3 length: 14 amino acids. The ends were cut back, 2 bases at V and 4 bases at J, with 12 bases in the middle. Germline V gene lookup returns CDR1 SEHNR and CDR2 FQNEAQ (reference sequence). CDR3 residues: CASSLSNSLYEQYF. CDR3 sequence (DNA): TGTGCCAGCAGCTTAAGTAACAGTTTATACGAGCAGTACTTC. The variable domain in full, completed from reference TRBV7-9 and TRBJ2-7, reads DTGVSQNPRHKITKRGQNVTFRCDPISEHNRLYWYRQTLGQGPEFLTYFQNEAQLEKSRLLSDRFSAERPKGSFSTLEIQRTEQGDSAMYLCASSLSNSLYEQYFGPGTRLTVT.

There are many counts of this clonotype. This chain connects TRBV29-1 to TRBJ2-7; TRBD2 matches at 7 bases. Germline V gene data show CDR1 as SQVTM and CDR2 as ANQGSEA. With V trimmed by 4 bases and J by 2 bases, 5 bases remained unmatched. The CDR3 covers 13 residues. Written as DNA, the CDR3 is TGCAGCGTTGTCGGGGGGACCACCTACGAGCAGTACTTC. Translating gives CSVVGGTTYEQYF.

The V and J genes are TRBV6-5 and TRBJ2-1; 13 nucleotides agree with TRBD2. After removal of 4 bases from V and 8 bases from J, the junction contained 5 bases not matched to a gene. Germline assignment: CDR1 MNHEY and CDR2 SVGAGI. The CDR3 totals 15 residues. The CDR3 DNA follows: TGTGCCAGCAGTTTCGGACTAGCGGGAGTACATGAGCAGTTCTTC. Translated, it gives CASSFGLAGVHEQFF.

In its sample, this clonotype was seen a few times. The chain has TRBV5-1 and TRBJ2-1; 10 bases align to TRBD2. CDR1 SGHRS and CDR2 YFSETQ come from the germline V gene. With V trimmed by 2 bases and J by 3 bases, 2 bases remained unmatched. The CDR3 length is 15 residues. Here the CDR3 DNA reads TGCGCCAGCAGCTTAGCGGGGGGGATCTACAATGAGCAGTTCTTC. Its translation: CASSLAGGIYNEQFF.

This chain joins TRBV7-2 and TRBJ2-7, with D perhaps matching TRBD1 (6 bases). Germline assignment: CDR1 SGHTA and CDR2 FQGNSA. The germline V and J ends were trimmed by 5 bases and 3 bases, with 17 bases remaining between them. The CDR3 sequence is 15 residues long. CDR3 sequence reads: CASSPLGRGVYEQYF. In DNA form, the CDR3 reads TGTGCCAGCAGCCCCCTAGGCAGGGGAGTCTACGAGCAGTACTTC.

This clonotype has a handful of counts. The CDR3 reads CASSLGGPDTEAFF. The DNA of the CDR3 is TGCGCCAGCAGCTTGGGGGGGCCTGACACTGAAGCTTTCTTT. The V and J genes are TRBV5-1 and TRBJ1-1, with a possible D match to TRBD1 (6 bases). The CDR3 runs to 14 residues. Per the germline V gene, CDR1 is SGHRS and CDR2 is YFSETQ. V lost 0 bases, J lost 3 bases, and 9 bases lay in between.

This clonotype was observed a few times. V usage is TRBV11-2 and J usage is TRBJ2-5, with 11 bases that match TRBD2. CDR3 length: 16 residues. Germline V gene data show CDR1 as SGHAT and CDR2 as FQNNGV. V was clipped by 4 bases and J by 1 base; unmatched bases: 5. This CDR3 reads CASSYASGGPQETQYF. In DNA, the CDR3 is TGTGCCAGCAGCTACGCTAGCGGGGGGCCCCAAGAGACCCAGTACTTC.

V and J are TRBV5-6 and TRBJ2-7; TRBD2 aligns across 7 bases. This CDR3 region has 13 residues. After removal of 2 bases from V and 4 bases from J, the junction contained 3 bases not matched to a gene. Germline loops: CDR1 SGHDT, CDR2 YYEEEE. For the CDR3, the DNA is TGTGCCAGCAGCTTCCCTAGCGGTTACGAGCAGTACTTC. Its protein is CASSFPSGYEQYF.

The rearrangement links TRBV7-9 to TRBJ2-5; D remains ambiguous. The germline gives CDR1 SEHNR, CDR2 FQNEAQ (reference sequence). The CDR3 contains 17 residues. V lost 1 base, J lost 2 bases, and 17 bases lay in between. The CDR3 sequence is CASSLGDQPRRQETQYF. The CDR3 coding sequence is TGTGCCAGCAGCTTAGGAGACCAACCCCGCAGACAAGAGACCCAGTACTTC.

The J gene is TRBJ1-4, the V gene TRBV19; tentatively, D is TRBD1 (6 bases). The germline V gene encodes CDR1 LNHDA and CDR2 SQIVND (reference sequence). Trimming cost V 8 bases and J 7 bases, with 17 bases left between them. This CDR3 has 14 residues. Here the CDR3 DNA reads TGTGCCAGTTCCATACAGGGCCAAAGTGAAAAACTGTTTTTT. The encoded protein is CASSIQGQSEKLFF. The complete variable domain, with remaining parts taken from reference TRBV19 and TRBJ1-4, reads DGGITQSPKYLFRKEGQNVTLSCEQNLNHDAMYWYRQDPGQGLRLIYYSQIVNDFQKGDIAEGYSVSREKKESFPLTVTSAQKNPTAFYLCASSIQGQSEKLFFGSGTQLSVL.

This rearrangement joins TRBV5-1 to TRBJ1-4; 8 nucleotides agree with TRBD1. Per germline, CDR1 SGHRS and CDR2 YFSETQ. V was pared by 0 bases and J by 11 bases, with 3 bases of the junction left unmatched. The CDR3 is 13 amino acids. This chain's CDR3 is CASSLADRVKLFF. The CDR3 region has the DNA TGCGCCAGCAGCTTGGCGGACAGGGTGAAACTGTTTTTT.

This clonotype was recorded a few times. This chain joins TRBV6-5 and TRBJ2-1, with 7 bases matching TRBD2. CDR1 and CDR2 from the germline V gene are MNHEY and SVGAGI. Trimming at V came to 0 bases and at J to 6 bases, leaving 11 bases not matched to a gene. This CDR3 region has 17 residues. The DNA of the CDR3 is TGTGCCAGCAGTTACTCGATTCAGGCAGGGAGGGGCAATGAGCAGTTCTTC. This codes for CASSYSIQAGRGNEQFF.

This clonotype was observed a few times. V is TRBV5-1 and J is TRBJ2-1; the match to TRBD1 covers 7 bases. V dropped 2 bases and J dropped 7; count of bases not matched to a gene: 6. This CDR3 spans 14 amino acids. Per the germline V gene, CDR1 is SGHRS and CDR2 is YFSETQ. In DNA form, the CDR3 reads TGCGCCAGCAGCTTAGGGGGCAGGGGGAATGAGCAGTTCTTC. It translates to CASSLGGRGNEQFF.

This clonotype was detected only a few times. The CDR3 region is CSARAGGANTIYF. The CDR3, as DNA: TGCAGTGCTAGGGCCGGGGGGGCGAACACCATATATTTT. The rearrangement links TRBV20-1 to TRBJ1-3; D might be TRBD1 (6 bases). Germline values: CDR1 DFQATT, CDR2 SNEGSKA (reference sequence). V was shortened by 3 bases and J by 7 bases, with 13 bases between the two germline ends. There are 13 residues in the CDR3.